The next 9 T cell receptor beta chains were all read from a single sample in a study of CD8+ T cells in alopecia areata. Sequencing used cDNA as its template, made by extracting RNA and reverse transcribing it. Only in-frame clones appear in the TCRdb table, and some are missing; sequencing was by immunoSEQ multiplex PCR. Of some 200,000 clones in the sample, more than 55% were seen once. Sequencing input: CD8+ T cells sorted from blood. The receptor set was obtained from a human donor in good health.

J is TRBJ2-2 and V is TRBV6-6; D remains unclear. The CDR3 consists of 13 residues. V gave up 8 bases and J gave up 2 bases, with 9 bases separating them. CDR1 and CDR2 from the germline V gene are MNHNY and SVGAGI (reference sequence). The CDR3 reads CASSSFNTGELFF. For the CDR3, the DNA is TGTGCCAGCTCGTCATTCAACACCGGGGAGCTGTTTTTT.

The rearrangement links TRBV2 to TRBJ1-2; 8 bases align to TRBD1. Unmatched junction bases numbered 13, after V lost 4 bases and J lost 6 bases. The CDR3 runs 16 residues. In germline, CDR1 is SNHLY, CDR2 FYNNEI. CDR3 amino acids: CASSVSRTGSVNGYTF. The CDR3 region has the DNA TGTGCCAGCAGTGTGTCTAGGACAGGGTCGGTAAATGGCTACACCTTC.

This chain uses TRBV7-9 with TRBJ2-5; 11 bases are shared with TRBD1. Germline V gene sequence: CDR1 SEHNR, CDR2 FQNEAQ (reference sequence). Losses at the gene ends were 4 bases for V and 2 bases for J; bases not matched to a gene: 6. The CDR3 runs 16 residues. The CDR3 DNA is TGTGCCAGCAGCTCGGACAGGGGGCTAGGGCAAGAGACCCAGTACTTC. It is translated as CASSSDRGLGQETQYF.

This clone appeared a few times. The genes are TRBV27 and TRBJ2-7; no firm D call. The V end was cut by 4 bases, the J end by 3 bases, with 10 bases between. CDR1 is MNHEY and CDR2 is SMNVEV in the germline V gene (reference sequence). CDR3 length equals 13 residues. The CDR3 sequence: CASSSAIFYEQYF. CDR3 DNA sequence: TGTGCCAGCAGTTCAGCCATATTCTACGAGCAGTACTTC.

The V call is TRBV5-6, the J call TRBJ1-5, with D possibly being TRBD1 (6 bases). This CDR3 comprises 15 residues. V was pared by 4 bases and J by 5 bases, with 16 bases between. Germline lookup yields CDR1 SGHDT and CDR2 YYEEEE. CDR3 amino acids: CASSIFRGAHQPQHF. CDR3 bases: TGTGCCAGCAGCATCTTTCGGGGGGCCCATCAGCCCCAGCATTTT.

This clone was observed a handful of times. The genes are TRBV7-9 and TRBJ1-1; D possibly corresponds to TRBD1 (5 bases). V was shortened by 5 bases and J by 4 bases, with 17 bases between the two germline ends. This CDR3 comprises 15 residues. The germline CDR1 and CDR2 sequences are SEHNR and FQNEAQ (reference sequence). The CDR3 reads CASSQTGGGSTEAFF. As DNA, the CDR3 is TGTGCCAGCAGCCAAACGGGGGGAGGGAGCACTGAAGCTTTCTTT.

In this sample, this clone turned up once. The chain uses TRBV29-1 and TRBJ2-5, with TRBD2 matching 7 bases. Germline values: CDR1 SQVTM, CDR2 ANQGSEA. V shed 6 bases, J shed 2 bases, and the junction held 6 bases outside the gene matches. CDR3 length: 13 residues. CDR3 coding DNA: TGCAGCGTCCCGTTGGGGGGGCAAGAGACCCAGTACTTC. Its protein product is CSVPLGGQETQYF.

This chain uses TRBV29-1 with TRBJ2-4, with a tentative D call TRBD2 (5 bases). V gave up 6 bases and J gave up 9 bases, with 24 bases separating them. CDR1 is SQVTM, CDR2 ANQGSEA, per germline. The CDR3 has 15 residues. The CDR3 is CSVRGVQSGDGIQYF. CDR3 nucleotides: TGCAGCGTACGGGGAGTTCAGTCCGGTGATGGCATTCAGTACTTC. The whole variable domain, remainder taken from reference TRBV29-1 and TRBJ2-4, is SAVISQKPSRDICQRGTSLTIQCQVDSQVTMMFWYRQQPGQSLTLIATANQGSEATYESGFVIDKFPISRPNLTFSTLTVSNMSPEDSSIYLCSVRGVQSGDGIQYFGAGTRLSVL.

The chain is built from TRBV27 and TRBJ2-5; D possibly matches TRBD1 or TRBD2 (6 bases each). CDR3 length: 14 residues. V was shortened by 4 bases and J by 2 bases, with 11 bases between the two germline ends. Germline V CDR1 and CDR2: MNHEY, SMNVEV (reference sequence). CDR3 coding DNA: TGTGCCAGCAGTTCACTAGGGGGGCAAGAGACCCAGTACTTC. The encoded protein is CASSSLGGQETQYF.